The present T cell receptor beta chain was sequenced within a study of regulatory T cells in long-lasting Graves disease. General observations from the study: Persistent disease preferred TRBV28, TRBJ1-2 and TRBJ2-5; new disease, TRBV20-1 and TRBJ2-1.

Time point in this sample: newly diagnosed GD, antithyroid drugs for less than 3 months. Generation of the TCR library employed RNA extracted from PBMCs. Graves' disease was diagnosed by American Thyroid Association guidelines. As to this clonotype: Its antigen is not identified.

Assembly of TCR beta libraries relied on iRepertoire HTBI primers together with Arm-PCR of CDR3 regions. TCRdb re-derived calls from the multiplex PCR reads in MiXCR, one entry per CDR3 protein. This table holds 550,000 to 700,000 distinct CDR3 sequences, roughly 16% found once. Germline-derived CDR1 and CDR2 are SGHRS and YFSETQ. The CDR3 consists of 15 residues. J was trimmed by 2 bases and V by 0 bases; bases with no gene match: 3. The sample also formed part of further work on T cells in Graves' hyperthyroidism and ophthalmopathy. As reported in that work: Stable hyperthyroidism: no ophthalmopathy progression over 18 months of follow-up.

The sequence was collected from a man aged 18-30 years with Graves disease. Here the sequenced sample was peripheral blood mononuclear cells (PBMCs), taken at new diagnosis, from a patient treated with antithyroid drugs. The chain joins TRBV5-1 to TRBJ2-7, with 9 bases aligning to TRBD2. CDR3 DNA: TGCGCCAGCAGCTTGGGGACTAGCGACCCCTACGAGCAGTACTTC. Protein product: CASSLGTSDPYEQYF. The full variable domain, its missing parts supplied by reference TRBV5-1 and TRBJ2-7, is KAGVTQTPRYLIKTRGQQVTLSCSPISGHRSVSWYQQTPGQGLQFLFEYFSETQRNKGNFPGRFSGRQFSNSRSEMNVSTLELGDSALYLCASSLGTSDPYEQYFGPGTRLTVT.